This T cell receptor beta chain was found in a study of blood T cell repertoires in COVID-19. Libraries were prepared by immunoSEQ multiplex PCR; TCRdb keeps only in-frame clonotypes and omits some of them. This table holds hundreds of thousands of clones, roughly 86% found once. Per the germline V gene, CDR1 is SEHNR and CDR2 is FQNEAQ (reference sequence). The CDR3 runs 19 residues. The V and J ends lost 8 bases and 2 bases respectively, with 25 bases between them. The gene calls are TRBV7-9 and TRBJ2-6; a weak D match, TRBD1 (7 bases). The specimen sequenced was PBMCs or T cells enriched from blood (not recorded which). The TCR comes from a young woman with acute COVID-19. The CDR3 bases are TGTGCCAGCGGATCGAGCCTGACAGGGACTCTTGCTGGGGCCAACGTCCTGACTTTC. Its protein product is CASGSSLTGTLAGANVLTF.